This T cell receptor (beta chain) was retrieved from a study of blood T cell repertoires in COVID-19. The CDR3 extends over 16 amino acids. TCRdb's table, derived via immunoSEQ multiplex PCR, lists solely in-frame clones and lacks some. The sample has around 250,000 clones; nearly 90% are singletons. The sample was peripheral blood. This chain connects TRBV21-1 to TRBJ1-3; TRBD1 is the table's D call, not checked against the DNA. TRBV21-1 is a documented pseudogene. The receptor was derived from a woman aged 60-70 years with COVID-19, enrolled during active disease. For the CDR3, the DNA is TGTGCCAGCTTTGGGACAGGGGGGGACTCTGGAAACACCATATATTTT. As protein: CASFGTGGDSGNTIYF.